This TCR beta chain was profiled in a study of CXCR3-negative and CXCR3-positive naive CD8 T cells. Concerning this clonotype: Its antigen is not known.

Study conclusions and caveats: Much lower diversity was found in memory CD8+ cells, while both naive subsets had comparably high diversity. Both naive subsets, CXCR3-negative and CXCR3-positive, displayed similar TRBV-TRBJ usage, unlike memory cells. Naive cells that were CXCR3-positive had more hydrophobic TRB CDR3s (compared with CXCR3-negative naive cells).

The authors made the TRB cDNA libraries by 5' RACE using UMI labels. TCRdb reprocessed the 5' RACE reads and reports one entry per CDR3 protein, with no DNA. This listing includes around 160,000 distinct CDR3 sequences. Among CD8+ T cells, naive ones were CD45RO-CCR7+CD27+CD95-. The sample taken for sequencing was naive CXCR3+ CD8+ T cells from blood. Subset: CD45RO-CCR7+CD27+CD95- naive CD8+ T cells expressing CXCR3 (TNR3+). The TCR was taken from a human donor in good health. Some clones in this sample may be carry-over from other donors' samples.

The CDR3 loop is CASSQVMWDSGEQYF. The V call is TRBV4-2, the J call TRBJ2-7. This CDR3 region has 15 residues. Germline loops: CDR1 LGHNA, CDR2 YNFKEQ.